Described below is a single T cell receptor (beta chain) sequence and its context. As handled by the study authors: For nucleated cells, counts were estimated from reference gene primer amplification. Sequenced by immunoSEQ multiplex PCR; TCRdb stores in-frame clones only, minus some. D and trimming were read from the DNA, whereas the V and J calls and clone size are those reported in that table. The sample shows more than 95,000 clones, more than 75% of them seen only once. The data stem from a study of blood T cell repertoires in COVID-19. About the research overall: Italy, Spain and the United States were the sources of the convalescent and acute COVID-19 samples. T cells, B-cell-depleted T cells, or PBMCs supplied cDNA or gDNA.

Per the germline V gene, CDR1 is MDHEN and CDR2 is SYDVKM. The CDR3 sequence is 13 residues long. With 5 bases removed from V and 4 bases from J, the gap between germline ends came to 9 bases. The V call is TRBV28, the J call TRBJ2-1; D unclear. The sequencing sample was made of peripheral blood. The sequence was collected from a middle-aged man with acute or convalescent COVID-19. The CDR3 protein is CASSPDNYNEQFF. In nucleotides, the CDR3 is TGTGCCAGCAGTCCAGATAATTACAATGAGCAGTTCTTC. Full variable domain (outside the CDR3, taken from reference TRBV28 and TRBJ2-1): DVKVTQSSRYLVKRTGEKVFLECVQDMDHENMFWYRQDPGLGLRLIYFSYDVKMKEKGDIPEGYSVSREKKERFSLILESASTNQTSMYLCASSPDNYNEQFFGPGTRLTVL.